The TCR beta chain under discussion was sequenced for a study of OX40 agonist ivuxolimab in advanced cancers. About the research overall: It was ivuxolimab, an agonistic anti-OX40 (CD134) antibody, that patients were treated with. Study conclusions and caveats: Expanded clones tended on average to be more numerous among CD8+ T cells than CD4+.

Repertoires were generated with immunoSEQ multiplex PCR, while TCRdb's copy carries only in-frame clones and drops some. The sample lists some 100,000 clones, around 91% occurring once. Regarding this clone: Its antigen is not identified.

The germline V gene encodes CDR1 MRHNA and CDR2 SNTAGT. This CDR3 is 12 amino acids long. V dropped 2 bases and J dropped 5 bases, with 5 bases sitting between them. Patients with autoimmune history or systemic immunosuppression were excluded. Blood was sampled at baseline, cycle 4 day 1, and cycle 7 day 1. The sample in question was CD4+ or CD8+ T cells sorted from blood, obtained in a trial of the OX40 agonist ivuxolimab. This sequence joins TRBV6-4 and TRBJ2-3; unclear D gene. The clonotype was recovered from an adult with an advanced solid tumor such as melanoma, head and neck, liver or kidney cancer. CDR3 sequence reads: CASSDGLDTQYF. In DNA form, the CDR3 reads TGTGCCAGCAGTGACGGCTTAGATACGCAGTATTTT.